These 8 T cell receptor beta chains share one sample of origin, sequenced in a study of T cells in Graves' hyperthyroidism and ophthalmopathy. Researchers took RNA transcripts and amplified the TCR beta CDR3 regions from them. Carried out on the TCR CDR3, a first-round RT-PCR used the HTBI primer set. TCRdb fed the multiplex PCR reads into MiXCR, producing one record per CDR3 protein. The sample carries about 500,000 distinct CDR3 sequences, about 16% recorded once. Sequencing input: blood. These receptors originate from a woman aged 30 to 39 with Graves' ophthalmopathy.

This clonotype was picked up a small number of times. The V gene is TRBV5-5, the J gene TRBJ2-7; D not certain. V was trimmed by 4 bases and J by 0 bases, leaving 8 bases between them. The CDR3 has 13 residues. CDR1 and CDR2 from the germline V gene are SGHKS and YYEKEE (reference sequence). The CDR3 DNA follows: TGTGCCAGCAGCCATGCCAGCTCCTACGAGCAGTACTTC. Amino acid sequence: CASSHASSYEQYF.

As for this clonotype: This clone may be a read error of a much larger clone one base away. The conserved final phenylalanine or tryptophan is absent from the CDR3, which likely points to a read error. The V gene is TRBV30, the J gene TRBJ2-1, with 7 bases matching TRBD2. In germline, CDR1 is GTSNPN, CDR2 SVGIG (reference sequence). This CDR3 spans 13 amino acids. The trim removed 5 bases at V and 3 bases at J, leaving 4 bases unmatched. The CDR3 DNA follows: TGTGCCTGGCTCGGGGGGATCTACAATGAGCAGTTCCTC. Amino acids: CAWLGGIYNEQFL.

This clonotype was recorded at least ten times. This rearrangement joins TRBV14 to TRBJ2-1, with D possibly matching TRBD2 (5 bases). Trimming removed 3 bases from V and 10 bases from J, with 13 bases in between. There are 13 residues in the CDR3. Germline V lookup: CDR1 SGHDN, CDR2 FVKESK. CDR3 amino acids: CASSHTEVGEQFF. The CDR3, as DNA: TGTGCCAGCAGCCACACGGAGGTTGGAGAGCAGTTCTTC. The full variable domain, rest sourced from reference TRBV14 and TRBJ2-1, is EAGVTQFPSHSVIEKGQTVTLRCDPISGHDNLYWYRRVMGKEIKFLLHFVKESKQDESGMPNNRFLAERTGGTYSTLKVQPAELEDSGVYFCASSHTEVGEQFFGPGTRLTVL.

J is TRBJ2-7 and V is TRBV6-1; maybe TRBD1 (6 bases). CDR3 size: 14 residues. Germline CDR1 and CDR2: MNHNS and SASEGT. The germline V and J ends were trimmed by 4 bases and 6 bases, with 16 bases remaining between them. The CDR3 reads CASSVTGGGPEQYF. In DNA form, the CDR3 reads TGTGCCAGCAGTGTGACAGGCGGTGGCCCCGAGCAGTACTTC.

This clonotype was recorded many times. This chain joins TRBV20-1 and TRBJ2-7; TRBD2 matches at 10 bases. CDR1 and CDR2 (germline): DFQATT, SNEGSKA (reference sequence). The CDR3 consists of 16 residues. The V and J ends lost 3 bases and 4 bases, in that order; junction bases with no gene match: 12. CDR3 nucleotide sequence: TGCAGTGCTAGGGGTAAAGCGGGAGGGCCTGGGTACGAGCAGTACTTC. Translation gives CSARGKAGGPGYEQYF.

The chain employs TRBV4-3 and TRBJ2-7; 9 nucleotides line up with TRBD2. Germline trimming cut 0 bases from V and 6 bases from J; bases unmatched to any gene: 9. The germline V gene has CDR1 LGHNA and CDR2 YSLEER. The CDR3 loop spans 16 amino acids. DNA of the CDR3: TGCGCCAGCAGCCAAGATCTAAAGGCGGGAGGGGGCGAGCAGTACTTC. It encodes CASSQDLKAGGGEQYF.

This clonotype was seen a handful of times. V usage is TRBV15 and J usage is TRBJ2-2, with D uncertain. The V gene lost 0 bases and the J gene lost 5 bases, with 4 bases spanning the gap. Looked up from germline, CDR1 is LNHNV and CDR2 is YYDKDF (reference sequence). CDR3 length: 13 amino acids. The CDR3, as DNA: TGTGCCACCAGCAGAGATGGTACCGGGGAGCTGTTTTTT. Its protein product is CATSRDGTGELFF.

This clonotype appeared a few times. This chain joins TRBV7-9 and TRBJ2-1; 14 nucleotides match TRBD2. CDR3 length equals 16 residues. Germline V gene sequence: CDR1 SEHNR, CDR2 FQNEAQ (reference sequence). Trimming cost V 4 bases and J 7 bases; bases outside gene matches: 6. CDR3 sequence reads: CASSSPGLAGVNEQFF. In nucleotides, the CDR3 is TGTGCCAGCAGCTCCCCGGGACTAGCGGGAGTTAATGAGCAGTTCTTC.